This entry lists 6 T cell receptor beta chains sequenced from one sample in a study of control samples from healthy donors and cancer patients. Sequenced by immunoSEQ multiplex PCR; TCRdb stores in-frame clones only, minus some. The table lists 95,000 to 150,000 clones, roughly 84% of them singletons. Sequencing used blood. The receptors originated from a man in his forties in good health.

This chain connects TRBV13 to TRBJ2-5; 13 bases agree with TRBD2. Germline loops: CDR1 PRHDT, CDR2 FYEKMQ (reference sequence). The CDR3 length is 15 residues. V lost 5 bases, J lost 1 base, and 1 base stayed unmatched. The chain's CDR3 is CASSRLAGGQETQYF. As DNA, the CDR3 is TGTGCCAGCAGCCGACTAGCGGGGGGCCAAGAGACCCAGTACTTC.

This chain links TRBV7-8 with TRBJ2-3, with D possibly being TRBD2 (5 bases). V lost 1 base, J lost 1 base, and 12 bases lay in between. From germline, CDR1 is SGHVS and CDR2 FQNEAQ. CDR3 length: 16 residues. CDR3 loop: CASSLVAGAGTDTQYF. In nucleotides, the CDR3 is TGTGCCAGCAGCTTAGTGGCGGGTGCGGGCACAGATACGCAGTATTTT. The full variable domain, rest sourced from reference TRBV7-8 and TRBJ2-3, is GAGVSQSPRYKVAKRGQDVALRCDPISGHVSLFWYQQALGQGPEFLTYFQNEAQLDKSGLPSDRFFAERPEGSVSTLKIQRTQQEDSAVYLCASSLVAGAGTDTQYFGPGTRLTVL.

The chain combines TRBV27 with TRBJ1-1, with TRBD1 matching 8 bases. Germline V gene lookup returns CDR1 MNHEY and CDR2 SMNVEV (reference sequence). This CDR3 contains 14 residues. With 5 bases clipped from V and 0 bases from J, the junction kept 2 bases outside the gene matches. For the CDR3, the DNA is TGTGCCAGCAGTCGGACAGGGATGAACACTGAAGCTTTCTTT. Protein sequence: CASSRTGMNTEAFF.

The chain is built from TRBV7-3 and TRBJ2-5; 12 nucleotides align to TRBD1. Unmatched junction bases numbered 4, after V lost 3 bases and J lost 5 bases. The CDR3 contains 15 residues. Per germline, CDR1 SGHTA and CDR2 FQGTGA. CDR3 amino acids: CASSLGQGALETQYF. CDR3 coding DNA: TGTGCCAGCAGCTTGGGACAGGGGGCGCTTGAGACCCAGTACTTC.

The chain combines TRBV5-1 with TRBJ1-4; no firm D call. There are 14 residues in the CDR3. CDR1 is SGHRS, CDR2 YFSETQ, per germline. V was trimmed by 5 bases and J by 0 bases, leaving 8 bases between them. As DNA, the CDR3 is TGCGCCAGCAGTCCCGGTGCAACTAATGAAAAACTGTTTTTT. Its translation: CASSPGATNEKLFF.

This chain connects TRBV12-3 or TRBV12-4 to TRBJ1-1; D remains unclear. CDR3 length: 13 amino acids. Between the trimmed V and J ends, which lost 4 bases and 4 bases, there was a span of 10 bases. CDR3 in amino acids: CASSWEFGTEAFF. The CDR3 coding sequence is TGTGCCAGCAGTTGGGAGTTCGGCACTGAAGCTTTCTTT.